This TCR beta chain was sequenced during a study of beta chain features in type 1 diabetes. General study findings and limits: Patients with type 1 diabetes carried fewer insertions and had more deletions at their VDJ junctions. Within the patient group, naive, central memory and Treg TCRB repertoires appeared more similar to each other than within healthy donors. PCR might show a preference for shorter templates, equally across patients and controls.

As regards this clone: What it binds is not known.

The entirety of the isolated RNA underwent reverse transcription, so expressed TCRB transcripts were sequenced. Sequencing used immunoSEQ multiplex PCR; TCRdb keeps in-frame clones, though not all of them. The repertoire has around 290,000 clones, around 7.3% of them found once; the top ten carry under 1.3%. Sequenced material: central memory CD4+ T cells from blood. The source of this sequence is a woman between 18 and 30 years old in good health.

The CDR3 nucleotides read TGTGCCAGCAGCTTTCAGGCAACGGAGACCCAGTACTTC. Its protein product is CASSFQATETQYF. The chain employs TRBV5-6 and TRBJ2-5, with D unresolved. The CDR3 length is 13 residues. Germline V lookup: CDR1 SGHDT, CDR2 YYEEEE. The V end was cut by 2 bases, the J end by 5 bases, with 10 bases between.